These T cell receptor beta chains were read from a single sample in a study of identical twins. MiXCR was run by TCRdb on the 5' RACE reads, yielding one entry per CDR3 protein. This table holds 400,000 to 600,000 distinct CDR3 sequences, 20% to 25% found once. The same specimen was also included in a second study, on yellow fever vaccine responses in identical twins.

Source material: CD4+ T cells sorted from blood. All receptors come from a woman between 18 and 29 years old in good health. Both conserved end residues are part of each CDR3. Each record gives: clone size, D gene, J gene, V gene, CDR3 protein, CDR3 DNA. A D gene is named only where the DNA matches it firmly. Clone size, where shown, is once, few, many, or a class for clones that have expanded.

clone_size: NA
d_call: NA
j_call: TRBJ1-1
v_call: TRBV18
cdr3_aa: CASSEANTEAFF
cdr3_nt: TGTGCCAGCTCTGAGGCGAACACTGAAGCTTTCTTT

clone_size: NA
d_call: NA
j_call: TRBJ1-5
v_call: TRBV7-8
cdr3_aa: CASNDRRDASNQPQHF
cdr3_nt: TGTGCCAGCAACGATCGTCGGGACGCGAGCAATCAGCCCCAGCATTTT

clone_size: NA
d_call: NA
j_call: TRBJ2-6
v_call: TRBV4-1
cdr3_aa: CASRPLGGTGLQAGANVLTF
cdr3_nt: TGCGCCAGCAGGCCTCTGGGCGGTACAGGGTTACAGGCTGGGGCCAACGTCCTGACTTTC

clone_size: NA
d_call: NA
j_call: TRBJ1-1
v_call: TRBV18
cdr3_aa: CASLSGAGAEAFF
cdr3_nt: TGTGCCAGCTTATCCGGGGCAGGGGCGGAAGCTTTCTTT

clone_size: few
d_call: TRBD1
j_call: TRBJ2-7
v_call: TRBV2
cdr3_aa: CASSELGDRGQNRYF
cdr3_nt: TGTGCCAGCAGTGAACTGGGGGACAGGGGGCAAAATCGGTACTTC

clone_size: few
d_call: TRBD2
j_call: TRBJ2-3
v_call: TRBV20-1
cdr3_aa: CSARDSGRATDTQYF
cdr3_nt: TGCAGTGCTAGAGACAGCGGGAGGGCTACAGATACGCAGTATTTT

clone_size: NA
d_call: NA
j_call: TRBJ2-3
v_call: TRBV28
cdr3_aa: CASRPAGRGDTQYF
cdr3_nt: TGTGCCAGCAGACCTGCGGGGAGAGGAGATACGCAGTATTTT

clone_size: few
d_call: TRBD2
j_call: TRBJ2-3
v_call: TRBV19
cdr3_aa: CASSIPGTAGEYF
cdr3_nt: TGTGCCAGTAGTATCCCCGGGACTGCGGGGGAGTATTTT

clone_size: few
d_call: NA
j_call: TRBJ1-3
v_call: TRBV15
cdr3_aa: CATSSLGGGGSGNTIYF
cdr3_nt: TGTGCCACCAGCTCCCTGGGGGGCGGAGGATCTGGAAACACCATATATTTT

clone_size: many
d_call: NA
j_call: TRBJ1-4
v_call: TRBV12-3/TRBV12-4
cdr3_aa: CASSFLEKLFF
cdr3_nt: TGTGCCAGCAGTTTCCTGGAAAAACTGTTTTTT

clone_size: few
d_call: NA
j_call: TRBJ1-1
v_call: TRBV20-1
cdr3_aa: CSARRTGGSSTEAFF
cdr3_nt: TGCAGTGCTAGACGAACGGGGGGTAGTTCCACTGAAGCTTTCTTT

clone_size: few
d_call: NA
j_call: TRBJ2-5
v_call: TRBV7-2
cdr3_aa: CASSYFLETQYF
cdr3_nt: TGTGCCAGCAGCTACTTTTTGGAGACCCAGTACTTC

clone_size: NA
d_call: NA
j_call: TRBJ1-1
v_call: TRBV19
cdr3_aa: CASSRLTEAFF
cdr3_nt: TGTGCCAGTAGTAGACTGACTGAAGCTTTCTTT

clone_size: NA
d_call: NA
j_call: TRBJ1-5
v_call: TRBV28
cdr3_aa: CASSRTVSGNQPQHF
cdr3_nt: TGTGCCAGCAGTCGGACGGTCTCCGGCAATCAGCCCCAGCATTTT

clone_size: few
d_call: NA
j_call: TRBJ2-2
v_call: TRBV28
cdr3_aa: CASSLYGGSRTGELFF
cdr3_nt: TGTGCCAGCAGTTTATACGGCGGATCGAGGACCGGGGAGCTGTTTTTT

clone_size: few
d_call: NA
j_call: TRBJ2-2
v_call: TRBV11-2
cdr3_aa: CASSPHRTGELFF
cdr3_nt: TGTGCCAGCAGCCCACACAGAACCGGGGAGCTGTTTTTT

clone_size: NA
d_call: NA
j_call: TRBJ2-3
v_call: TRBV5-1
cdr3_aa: CASSLHSFGPNTDTQYF
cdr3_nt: TGCGCCAGCAGCTTGCATAGCTTTGGCCCAAACACAGATACGCAGTATTTT